The present entry profiles one TCR beta chain with its context. As originally analysed: By means of reference gene primer amplification, nucleated cell counts were estimated. The repertoire was sequenced with immunoSEQ multiplex PCR; TCRdb's copy has only in-frame clones and lacks some. V and J calls plus clone size are reproduced from that table; the DNA served to infer D and trimming. The data show approximately 270,000 clones, with about 85% seen just once and approximately 3.3% held by the top ten. This entry is derived from a study of blood T cell repertoires in COVID-19. The clonotype comes from a man aged 18 to 29 with active or convalescent COVID-19. Sequencing was done on a sample of peripheral blood.

CDR3 sequence reads: CASSLGTGFYNEQFF. The CDR3 DNA reads as TGTGCCAGCAGCTTGGGGACAGGGTTTTACAATGAGCAGTTCTTC. The V and J genes are TRBV12-1 and TRBJ2-1; the D call TRBD1 from the table was never checked on the DNA. TRBV12-1 is reported as a pseudogene. The CDR3 is 15 residues long.